This is a list of T cell receptor beta chains from one sample in a study of cytomegalovirus exposure and HLA in healthy donors. Data came from immunoSEQ multiplex PCR; TCRdb stores just in-frame clones and leaves some out. The table shows some 120,000 clones, with just under 75% occurring only once. The sample taken for sequencing was PBMCs. The receptors come from a middle-aged man in good health and CMV-seropositive. CDR3s include the opening cysteine and the closing phenylalanine or tryptophan. The order of the fields is clone size, J gene, D gene, V gene, CDR3 DNA, CDR3 protein. A D gene is named only where the DNA matches it firmly. Size is omitted from some rows. Given values are once, few, many or a class for expanded clones.

>NA|TRBJ2-1|NA|TRBV9
TGTGCCAGCAGCGTAGCCCCCTCCGCCTACAATGAGCAGTTCTTC
CASSVAPSAYNEQFF
>medium-sized|TRBJ1-1|TRBD1|TRBV2
TGTGCCAGCAGTGAGACAGGGACAATGAACACTGAAGCTTTCTTT
CASSETGTMNTEAFF
>NA|TRBJ1-1|NA|TRBV5-1
TGCGCCACCACCTATGGGGGAGGGAACACTGAAGCTTTCTTT
CATTYGGGNTEAFF
>NA|TRBJ2-3|TRBD2|TRBV7-9
TGTGCCAGCAGCTTAGATGTAGGGCGGGAGTTGCATTTT
CASSLDVGRELHF
>NA|TRBJ1-1|NA|TRBV9
TGTGCCAGCAGCGTAAGGCCGGCGGTCCGGAACACTGAAGCTTTCTTT
CASSVRPAVRNTEAFF
>NA|TRBJ2-7|NA|TRBV28
TGTGCCAGCAGTTTGGAACAGACCTCCTACGAGCAGTACTTC
CASSLEQTSYEQYF
>NA|TRBJ2-5|NA|TRBV5-1
TGCGCCAGCAGGTCTACAGGGCAAGAGACCCAGTACTTC
CASRSTGQETQYF
>NA|TRBJ2-7|NA|TRBV11-2
TGTGCCAGCAGCCTTGGAAAACCGAAACCAGACGAGGAGTACTTC
CASSLGKPKPDEEYF
>once|TRBJ2-2|NA|TRBV4-2
TGTGCCAGCAGCCAAGACAATCCAGGGCTTGGGTATGCCGGGGAGCTGTTTTTT
CASSQDNPGLGYAGELFF
>NA|TRBJ2-7|NA|TRBV18
TGTGCCAGCTCACCTAGGACCGCAGGGGAGCAGTACTTC
CASSPRTAGEQYF
>NA|TRBJ2-1|NA|TRBV6-4
TGTGCCAGCAGTGACAAGGGAAGGCAGGGGTTGGATGAGCAGTTCTTC
CASSDKGRQGLDEQFF
>NA|TRBJ1-3|NA|TRBV18
TGTGCCAGCTCACCAAGCGGGGGGAGTACTGGAAACACCATATATTTT
CASSPSGGSTGNTIYF
>NA|TRBJ2-1|TRBD2|TRBV6-1
TGTGCCAGCAGTGAACTGCTCTCTAGCGGGAGCTCCTACAATGAGCAGTTCTTC
CASSELLSSGSSYNEQFF
>NA|TRBJ1-1|TRBD1|TRBV18
TGTGCCAGCTCGGGGGACAGCAACACTGAAGCTTTCTTT
CASSGDSNTEAFF
>NA|TRBJ2-5|TRBD1|TRBV27
TGTGCCAGCAGTTTTCTAGGGGGCGCGGAGACCCAGTACTTC
CASSFLGGAETQYF
>once|TRBJ2-7|TRBD1|TRBV30
TGTGCCTGGAGTGGAGAGGACAGGGGAAAGCTCTACGAGCAGTACTTC
CAWSGEDRGKLYEQYF
>few|TRBJ1-1|NA|TRBV7-9
TGTGCCAGCAGCTTAGTGGGAGGGTCTAAGAACACTGAAGCTTTCTTT
CASSLVGGSKNTEAFF
>few|TRBJ1-5|NA|TRBV28
TGTGCCAGCAGTTCAACTGGTCAGCCCCAGCATTTT
CASSSTGQPQHF
>NA|TRBJ2-7|NA|TRBV28
TGTGCCAGCAGTTTAGATGTGGGGAGGAGTCATTACGAGCAGTACTTC
CASSLDVGRSHYEQYF
>NA|TRBJ1-2|NA|TRBV9
TGTGCCAGCAGCGTAGTTGGAGCTAACTATGGCTACACCTTC
CASSVVGANYGYTF
>NA|TRBJ1-5|NA|TRBV30
TGTAACTTGTCACGGCCGCCGAGGAGCAATCAGCCCCAGCATTTT
CNLSRPPRSNQPQHF
>NA|TRBJ1-5|TRBD1|TRBV2
TGTGCCAGCAGTGGGCAGGGGGCGAGGCAGCCCCAGCATTTT
CASSGQGARQPQHF
>few|TRBJ1-5|NA|TRBV7-6
TGTGCCAGCAGCCAACGGAGCAATCAGCCCCAGCATTTT
CASSQRSNQPQHF
>few|TRBJ1-2|TRBD1|TRBV10-3
TGTGCCATCAGTGACGGGACAGGGGTGCAAGGCTACACCTTC
CAISDGTGVQGYTF
>NA|TRBJ1-2|TRBD1|TRBV5-1
TGCGCCAGCAGCCGAGCACAGGGGTCTAACTATGGCTACACCTTC
CASSRAQGSNYGYTF
>NA|TRBJ2-5|NA|TRBV25-1
TGTGCCAGCAGTGAAGTAGGGGGTACAGAGACCCAGTACTTC
CASSEVGGTETQYF
>NA|TRBJ2-1|NA|TRBV28
TGTACCAGCAGTTTATTCGGGACTCCCCCACTCTTC
CTSSLFGTPPLF
>NA|TRBJ2-1|TRBD2|TRBV23-1
TGCGCCAGCATTGGACTAGCGGGGGGCTCGCAGTTCTTC
CASIGLAGGSQFF
>NA|TRBJ1-2|TRBD1|TRBV5-1
TGCGCCAGCGGGCGGGACAGCGCTAACTATGGCTACACCTTC
CASGRDSANYGYTF
>NA|TRBJ1-1|NA|TRBV30
TGTGCCTGGAACGAGGGAACGAACACTGAAGCTTTCTTT
CAWNEGTNTEAFF
>NA|TRBJ1-2|TRBD1|TRBV7-2
TGTGCCAGCAGCTTAGCGGGACAGCCGTTCTATGGCTACACCTTC
CASSLAGQPFYGYTF
>NA|TRBJ1-2|NA|TRBV6-5
TGTGCCAGCAGCCGTGCCCCCCGGGATGGCTACACCTTC
CASSRAPRDGYTF
>NA|TRBJ2-5|NA|TRBV7-2
TGTGCCAGCAGCCAGGCTAGGGGTAGGGGGGAGACCCAGTACTTC
CASSQARGRGETQYF
>NA|TRBJ2-3|NA|TRBV2
TGTGCCAGCGCCCCCAGGGACAAAGGCACAGATACGCAGTATTTT
CASAPRDKGTDTQYF
>few|TRBJ2-1|NA|TRBV27
TGTGCCAGCAGGGGGGGACAGACTACCTACAATGAGCAGTTCTTC
CASRGGQTTYNEQFF
>NA|TRBJ2-1|NA|TRBV6-4
TGTGCCAGCAGCGCCAGGGGTGACCACTCCTACAATGAGCAGTTCTTC
CASSARGDHSYNEQFF
>NA|TRBJ2-5|NA|TRBV11-3
TGTGCCAGCAGCTTAGAACAGCAAGAGACCCAGTACTTC
CASSLEQQETQYF
>NA|TRBJ2-3|NA|TRBV6-1
TGTGCCAGCAGTGTTCGCAGGGTTGGCACAGATACGCAGTATTTT
CASSVRRVGTDTQYF
>NA|TRBJ2-7|TRBD2|TRBV6-5
TGTGCCAGCAGTTACCACCTACATAGCGGGGGAGTCGAGCAGTACTTC
CASSYHLHSGGVEQYF
>few|TRBJ2-7|NA|TRBV6-1
TGTGCCAGCAGTGAAAGCTTTCTCCGCGAGCAGTACTTC
CASSESFLREQYF
>NA|TRBJ1-6|NA|TRBV18
TGTGCCAGCTCACCCCTACAGAGCTCCTATAATTCACCCCTCCACTTT
CASSPLQSSYNSPLHF
>NA|TRBJ2-7|TRBD2|TRBV7-9
TGTGCCAGCAGCTTTCCTGAGCGGGAGGACGAGCAGTACTTC
CASSFPEREDEQYF
>NA|TRBJ2-7|NA|TRBV4-1
TGCGCCAGCAGCCAAGAGGGGGGGCAGACAAGGCAGTACTTC
CASSQEGGQTRQYF
>NA|TRBJ2-5|TRBD2|TRBV5-4
TGTGCCAGCAGCCCTACTCGAGCGGGAGGGCTAGAGACCCAGTACTTC
CASSPTRAGGLETQYF
>NA|TRBJ1-1|TRBD1|TRBV5-4
TGTGCCAGCAGCTTGGGGGACAGTGAAGCTTTCTTT
CASSLGDSEAFF
>NA|TRBJ2-5|TRBD1|TRBV7-8
TGTGCCAGCAGCTTAGTAACTGGGACAGGAGAGACCCAGTACTTC
CASSLVTGTGETQYF
>NA|TRBJ2-7|NA|TRBV28
TGTGCCAGCTCTCCCCGGGGGTACAGTTCCTACGAGCAGTACTTC
CASSPRGYSSYEQYF
>NA|TRBJ2-5|NA|TRBV10-1
TGCGCCAGCAGTGAGAGGGTCTTCGGGCGGCTAGCGACCCAGTACTTC
CASSERVFGRLATQYF
>NA|TRBJ1-2|NA|TRBV19
TGTGCCAGTAGTCCTGACACGACGTATGGCTACACCTTC
CASSPDTTYGYTF
>NA|TRBJ2-3|TRBD2|TRBV5-1
TGCGCCAGCAGCACGGTCCTAGCGGGAGGGATTGCAGATACGCAGTATTTT
CASSTVLAGGIADTQYF
>NA|TRBJ1-1|NA|TRBV28
TGTGCCAGCAGTTTCCCCTGGGGGGTGGACACTGAAGCTTTCTTT
CASSFPWGVDTEAFF
>NA|TRBJ1-2|NA|TRBV10-3
TGTGCCATCAGTAGACAAAAAGAAGATGGCTACACCTTC
CAISRQKEDGYTF
>NA|TRBJ2-1|TRBD2|TRBV18
TGTGCCAGCTCACAGCGGGAGGTACGGTTCTTC
CASSQREVRFF
>NA|TRBJ1-5|TRBD1|TRBV5-5
TGTGCCAGCAGCCCCGGGACAGGGTCGCGGAGCAATCAGCCCCAGCATTTT
CASSPGTGSRSNQPQHF
>NA|TRBJ2-6|TRBD1|TRBV5-1
TGCGCCAGCAGCTCTTCACGTGGACAGGGCGTGGGACCTGGGGCCAACGTCCTGACTTTC
CASSSSRGQGVGPGANVLTF
>NA|TRBJ2-1|NA|TRBV19
TGTGCCAGTAGTATCTCAGAATACAATGAGCAGTTCTTC
CASSISEYNEQFF
>NA|TRBJ1-2|NA|TRBV5-1
TGCGCCAGCAGCTTGGTGCCAGCGGATGGCTACACCTTC
CASSLVPADGYTF
>NA|TRBJ1-1|NA|TRBV6-5
TGTGCCAGCAGTCGTCTAATGGGGGGCACTGAAGCTTTCTTT
CASSRLMGGTEAFF
>NA|TRBJ1-5|NA|TRBV19
TGTGCCAGTAGTCCTCGCAGGGTTTCGGGTCAGCCCCAGCATTTT
CASSPRRVSGQPQHF